This TCR beta chain was sequenced in a study of shared clonotypes between healthy human individuals. On the study more broadly: The donors, a couple of women and a few men, were aged 18 to 49.

Terminally differentiated effector memory CD45RA+ cells were excluded by CCR7 positive selection of CD45RO-negative cells. Assay used: immunoSEQ multiplex PCR; TCRdb lists only in-frame clones, some missing. The sample holds around 1.9 million clones, around 93% seen once. In germline, CDR1 is SQVTM, CDR2 ANQGSEA. The CDR3 consists of 15 residues. V dropped 7 bases and J dropped 3; count of bases not matched to a gene: 11. This clonotype was sampled from a man aged 18 to 29 in good health. Some clones in this sample may be carry-over from other donors' samples. The sequenced material came from naive CD8+ T cells from PBMCs. The chain combines TRBV29-1 with TRBJ2-2; 7 nucleotides agree with TRBD1. CDR3 sequence: CSAGVDRVHTGELFF. The CDR3 DNA is TGCAGCGCTGGGGTAGACAGGGTGCACACCGGGGAGCTGTTTTTT.